The 21 T cell receptor beta chains in this list originate from one sample, sequenced in a study of T cell responses to AZD1222 COVID-19 vaccine. The table came from immunoSEQ multiplex PCR; TCRdb's copy has only in-frame clones and leaves some out. Among about 69,000 clones listed, 75% to 90% were seen once. Sample: peripheral blood, taken 28 days after the second AZD1222 dose. The receptors were gathered from an adult who received the AZD1222 COVID-19 vaccine.

The chain links TRBV6-5 to TRBJ1-1; 8 positions match TRBD1. V dropped 7 bases and J dropped 6; count of bases not matched to a gene: 13. The germline gives CDR1 MNHEY, CDR2 SVGAGI. CDR3 length equals 15 residues. This chain's CDR3 is CASNLGGTGRAEAFF. CDR3 in DNA: TGTGCCAGCAACTTAGGGGGGACAGGACGAGCTGAAGCTTTCTTT.

The chain combines TRBV3-1 (or the pseudogene TRBV3-2) with TRBJ2-1; D not certain. CDR3 length equals 14 residues. Trimming took 1 base from V and 7 from J, leaving 11 bases between them. The germline gives CDR1 LGHDT, CDR2 YNNKEL (reference sequence). The CDR3 is CASSQGQFQNEQFF. The CDR3 region has the DNA TGTGCCAGCAGCCAAGGCCAGTTCCAAAATGAGCAGTTCTTC.

The rearrangement joins TRBV10-1 to TRBJ1-6; D gene unclear. The V gene lost 4 bases and the J gene lost 7 bases, with 8 bases spanning the gap. The germline V gene encodes CDR1 WNHNN and CDR2 SYGVQD (reference sequence). The CDR3 is made up of 13 amino acids. CDR3 protein: CASSVTGNSPLHF. The CDR3 nucleotides are TGCGCCAGCAGTGTGACTGGGAATTCACCCCTCCACTTT.

The V gene is TRBV6-1, the J gene TRBJ1-1; D call uncertain. CDR3 length equals 11 residues. Germline assignment: CDR1 MNHNS and CDR2 SASEGT. Trimming stripped 3 bases from V and 10 bases from J, with 9 bases between. This CDR3 is CASSDGFLAFF. The CDR3 DNA sequence: TGTGCCAGCAGTGACGGATTTCTAGCTTTCTTT.

The rearrangement uses TRBV9 and TRBJ2-1; D might be TRBD2 (5 bases). This CDR3 has 16 amino acids. Trimming removed 0 bases from V and 4 bases from J, with 14 bases in between. Germline V gene data show CDR1 as SGDLS and CDR2 as YYNGEE. In nucleotides, the CDR3 is TGTGCCAGCAGCGTAGCCCCTTGGGGAGCGTACAATGAGCAGTTCTTC. Encoded protein: CASSVAPWGAYNEQFF.

The chain combines TRBV15 with TRBJ2-2, with 8 bases matching TRBD2. Per germline, CDR1 LNHNV and CDR2 YYDKDF (reference sequence). CDR3 length: 15 residues. With 8 bases clipped from V and 2 bases from J, the junction kept 7 bases outside the gene matches. The CDR3 is CATSRGGPNTGELFF. The CDR3 DNA reads TGTGCCACCTCCCGGGGGGGCCCCAACACCGGGGAGCTGTTTTTT.

The rearrangement links TRBV2 to TRBJ2-1, with 8 bases fitting TRBD1. The germline gives CDR1 SNHLY, CDR2 FYNNEI. CDR3 size: 13 residues. DNA for the CDR3: TGTGCAGACGGACAGGGTTCCTACAATGAGCAGTTCTTC. Its translation is CADGQGSYNEQFF.

Here the CDR3 reads CASSPTAGYEEQFF. The CDR3 DNA is TGTGCCAGCTCACCTACAGCGGGATATGAGGAGCAGTTCTTC. The chain is built from TRBV18 and TRBJ2-1, with 7 bases identical to TRBD2. Germline V lookup: CDR1 KGHSH, CDR2 LQKENI. This CDR3 comprises 14 residues. After removal of 3 bases from V and 10 bases from J, the junction contained 9 bases not matched to a gene. Variable domain in full (rest from reference TRBV18 and TRBJ2-1): NAGVMQNPRHLVRRRGQEARLRCSPMKGHSHVYWYRQLPEEGLKFMVYLQKENIIDESGMPKERFSAEFPKEGPSILRIQQVVRGDSAAYFCASSPTAGYEEQFFGPGTRLTVL.

The chain joins TRBV7-7 to TRBJ2-1; 8 positions agree with TRBD2. The V gene end was trimmed by 5 bases and the J gene end by 8 bases; junction bases not matched to a gene: 11. Germline V CDR1 and CDR2: SSHAT, FNYEAQ (reference sequence). This CDR3 has 15 amino acids. The DNA of the CDR3 is TGTGCCAGCAGCCTCGGGACTAGTCGTCCGCATGAGCAGTTCTTC. Its protein product is CASSLGTSRPHEQFF.

The J gene is TRBJ2-6, the V gene TRBV3-1 (or the pseudogene TRBV3-2), with TRBD1 as a possible D gene (6 bases). The germline V gene encodes CDR1 LGHDT and CDR2 YNNKEL (reference sequence). Trimming pared 4 bases from V and 4 bases from J, leaving 11 bases between. The CDR3 has 15 amino acids. CDR3: CASSPTGTGANVLTF. CDR3 nucleotides: TGTGCCAGCAGCCCCACAGGGACCGGGGCCAACGTCCTGACTTTC.

The chain links TRBV5-5 to TRBJ2-1; D is unresolved. Germline values: CDR1 SGHKS, CDR2 YYEKEE (reference sequence). CDR3 length equals 14 residues. Deletions cut 4 bases from V and 7 bases from J, with 15 bases between. DNA of the CDR3: TGTGCCAGCAGCCCCCGAGGTATTTTTAATGAGCAGTTCTTC. It is translated as CASSPRGIFNEQFF.

The genes are TRBV6-6 and TRBJ2-6, with D unresolved. The V end lost 4 bases, the J end lost 4 bases, and 11 bases lay between the germline ends. CDR3 length: 15 amino acids. CDR1 is MNHNY, CDR2 SVGAGI, per germline (reference sequence). DNA of the CDR3: TGTGCCAGCAGTTCACCTAACTCCGGGGCCAACGTCCTGACTTTC. It encodes CASSSPNSGANVLTF.

V gene TRBV10-3 combines with J gene TRBJ1-2; D gene unclear. V lost 0 bases and J 2 bases, leaving 10 bases between the germline ends. The germline CDR1 and CDR2 sequences are ENHRY and SYGVKD. The CDR3 runs 15 residues. CDR3 in DNA: TGTGCCATCAGTGAGTCGAACGTCGGAAACTATGGCTACACCTTC. The encoded protein is CAISESNVGNYGYTF.

This clone appeared a single time. This sequence joins TRBV9 and TRBJ2-5; TRBD2 might be the D (5 bases). V was cut by 2 bases and J by 4 bases, with 18 bases left in between. This CDR3 comprises 16 residues. Germline CDR1 reads SGDLS; CDR2 reads YYNGEE. For the CDR3, the DNA is TGTGCCAGCAGCGTCGGAGGCCGAGGTGTGGGAGAGACCCAGTACTTC. Translating gives CASSVGGRGVGETQYF.

This clone has only one observation. The chain couples TRBV4-1 to TRBJ2-7; 11 nucleotides agree with TRBD2. The CDR3 sequence is 15 residues long. V lost 1 base to trimming and J lost 6 bases; unmatched junction nucleotides: 5. Germline CDR1 is MGHRA and CDR2 is YSYEKL. The CDR3 bases are TGCGCCAGCAGCCAAGGACTAGCGGGATCCCCCGAGCAGTACTTC. It encodes CASSQGLAGSPEQYF.

This chain links TRBV3-1 (or the pseudogene TRBV3-2) with TRBJ1-2; no firm D call. V was clipped by 1 base and J by 4 bases, with 10 bases between them. Germline values: CDR1 LGHDT, CDR2 YNNKEL (reference sequence). This CDR3 is built from 14 residues. The CDR3 DNA reads TGTGCCAGCAGCCAAGTTTCCAGTTCCTATGGCTACACCTTC. It is translated as CASSQVSSSYGYTF.

The V gene is TRBV7-9, the J gene TRBJ2-1; D possibly uses TRBD1 or TRBD2 (6 bases each). There are 15 residues in the CDR3. The germline CDR1 and CDR2 sequences are SEHNR and FQNEAQ (reference sequence). V lost 5 bases, J lost 1 base, and 12 bases lay in between. CDR3 DNA sequence: TGTGCCAGCAGCCCAGGGGCGGGATCCTACAATGAGCAGTTCTTC. Protein: CASSPGAGSYNEQFF. Using reference TRBV7-9 and TRBJ2-1 for the parts outside the CDR3, the full variable domain is DTGVSQNPRHKITKRGQNVTFRCDPISEHNRLYWYRQTLGQGPEFLTYFQNEAQLEKSRLLSDRFSAERPKGSFSTLEIQRTEQGDSAMYLCASSPGAGSYNEQFFGPGTRLTVL.

The rearrangement links TRBV11-2 to TRBJ2-6, with unresolved D. CDR3 length equals 18 residues. Trimming removed 5 bases from V and 2 bases from J, with 19 bases in between. Germline CDR1 SGHAT, CDR2 FQNNGV. CDR3 residues: CASSTGLSASPGANVLTF. CDR3 DNA: TGTGCCAGCAGCACCGGTTTGAGTGCCTCTCCTGGGGCCAACGTCCTGACTTTC.

The rearrangement links TRBV2 to TRBJ2-1; the match to TRBD2 covers 12 bases. The V gene end was trimmed by 3 bases and the J gene end by 9 bases; junction bases not matched to a gene: 9. Germline assignment: CDR1 SNHLY and CDR2 FYNNEI. This CDR3 region has 16 residues. This CDR3 reads CASSDSASGRASEQFF. CDR3 DNA sequence: TGTGCCAGCAGTGACTCTGCTAGCGGGAGGGCCAGTGAGCAGTTCTTC. The complete variable domain, with remaining parts taken from reference TRBV2 and TRBJ2-1, reads EPEVTQTPSHQVTQMGQEVILRCVPISNHLYFYWYRQILGQKVEFLVSFYNNEISEKSEIFDDQFSVERPDGSNFTLKIRSTKLEDSAMYFCASSDSASGRASEQFFGPGTRLTVL.

This clone was counted between two and nine times. V usage is TRBV10-1 and J usage is TRBJ1-5, with unresolved D. Germline V lookup: CDR1 WNHNN, CDR2 SYGVQD (reference sequence). The CDR3 is 14 residues long. The V end lost 6 bases, the J end lost 4 bases, and 13 bases lay between the germline ends. The CDR3, as DNA: TGCGCCAGCAGAAAGTCCCAACCAAATCAGCCCCAGCATTTT. Translated: CASRKSQPNQPQHF.

The V gene is TRBV19, the J gene TRBJ1-2; TRBD1 might be the D (5 bases). This CDR3 comprises 15 residues. V lost 5 bases and J lost 0, with 13 bases in between. Per germline, CDR1 LNHDA and CDR2 SQIVND (reference sequence). Here the CDR3 DNA reads TGTGCCAGTAGTGCCTGGGGGTTAGCTAACTATGGCTACACCTTC. This translates into CASSAWGLANYGYTF.